A single count supports the clone carrying this T cell receptor (beta chain). These data are taken from a study of blood T cell repertoires in COVID-19. Turning to the study itself: PBMCs, B-cell-depleted T cells, or T cells provided the cDNA or gDNA that made up the material.

With V trimmed by 7 bases and J by 4 bases, 8 bases remained unmatched. This CDR3 comprises 15 residues. Germline-derived CDR1 and CDR2 are LNHDA and SQIVND (reference sequence). Seattle's cohort entered during active infection and was followed longitudinally. Here immunoSEQ multiplex PCR was the method, and the copy in TCRdb shows in-frame clones only, minus some. The sample has about 260,000 clones; about 88% are singletons. This clonotype was sampled from a woman aged 30 to 39 with COVID-19, enrolled during active disease. This rearrangement joins TRBV19 to TRBJ2-3, with 10 bases identical to TRBD2. Sequenced input: peripheral blood. The DNA of the CDR3 is TGTGCCAGTACAGGGCCTAGCGGGAGATCAGATACGCAGTATTTT. It translates to CASTGPSGRSDTQYF.